The clone carrying this T cell receptor (beta chain) has only a few counts. Per the germline V gene, CDR1 is MNHEY and CDR2 is SVGEGT. The V end lost 0 bases, the J end lost 6 bases, and 6 bases lay between the germline ends. This CDR3 contains 12 residues. Researchers took RNA transcripts and amplified the TCR beta CDR3 regions from them. HTBI primers were used for first-round RT-PCR of the TCR CDR3. TCRdb passed the multiplex PCR reads through MiXCR, listing each CDR3 protein once. The table records about 350,000 distinct CDR3 sequences, roughly 20% of them present only once. The data were obtained in a study of T cells in Graves' hyperthyroidism and ophthalmopathy.

Sample: blood. This sequence originates from a woman aged 40 to 49 with Graves' ophthalmopathy. The chain couples TRBV6-2 or TRBV6-3 to TRBJ2-7; D uncertain. The CDR3 loop reads CASSYSGVEQYF. CDR3 coding DNA: TGTGCCAGCAGTTACTCCGGCGTCGAGCAGTACTTC.